Shown below are 8 T cell receptor beta chains from a single sample sequenced in a study of low-dose radiotherapy and immunotherapy resistance in tumors. TRAV- and TRBV-specific primers primed first-strand cDNA, covering alpha and beta chains. With a V-primer adapter and a constant-region primer, TCRs were amplified for approximately 19 PCR cycles. One entry per CDR3 protein, called by TCRdb with MiXCR from the reads. The sample lists about 60,000 distinct CDR3 sequences, less than 30% occurring once. Time point given: after trial treatment. Treatment indicated: LDRT plus nivolumab, ipilimumab, low-dose cyclophosphamide and aspirin (RACIN trial). Source: PBMCs, taken after low-dose radiotherapy plus immunotherapy. The receptor source for this set is a male donor with prostate cancer.

This clonotype was observed at least ten times. The chain carries TRBV20-1 and TRBJ2-7; tentatively, D is TRBD2 (7 bases). The V and J ends lost 0 bases and 0 bases respectively, with 12 bases between them. Germline V gives CDR1 DFQATT, CDR2 SNEGSKA (reference sequence). The CDR3 totals 15 residues. This CDR3 reads CSAREGGAFSYEQYF. In DNA form, the CDR3 reads TGCAGTGCTAGAGAGGGGGGGGCCTTCTCCTACGAGCAGTACTTC.

This clonotype was picked up a small number of times. The chain recombines TRBV9 with TRBJ1-2; 9 bases are a match to TRBD1. In germline, CDR1 is SGDLS, CDR2 YYNGEE. The V segment lost 4 bases and the J segment 4 bases; nucleotides outside the gene matches: 8. The CDR3 has 15 residues. This CDR3 reads CASSPLGTGTYGYTF. CDR3 bases: TGTGCCAGCAGCCCGCTCGGGACAGGGACCTATGGCTACACCTTC.

Here the CDR3 reads CASSPLAGLNEQYF. Written as DNA, the CDR3 is TGTGCCAGCAGCCCCCTAGCGGGGCTGAACGAGCAGTACTTC. The chain uses TRBV9 and TRBJ2-7; 9 bases are a match to TRBD2. This CDR3 is built from 14 residues. V lost 4 bases to trimming and J lost 5 bases; unmatched junction nucleotides: 7. CDR1 is SGDLS, CDR2 YYNGEE, per germline.

This clonotype was observed a handful of times. The rearrangement joins TRBV5-1 to TRBJ2-4; D is unresolved. The germline gives CDR1 SGHRS, CDR2 YFSETQ. Trimming cost V 4 bases and J 6 bases, with 14 bases left between them. The CDR3 consists of 14 residues. The chain's CDR3 is CASSPAAGPNIQYF. Written as DNA, the CDR3 is TGCGCCAGCAGCCCGGCGGCAGGACCAAACATTCAGTACTTC.

Many counts were recorded for this clonotype. The V call is TRBV27, the J call TRBJ2-1; TRBD1 aligns across 10 bases. From germline, CDR1 is MNHEY and CDR2 SMNVEV (reference sequence). V trimming: 6 bases; J trimming: 4 bases; junction bases outside the gene matches: 6. The CDR3 runs to 15 residues. The chain's CDR3 is CASRIGQGGYNEQFF. As DNA, the CDR3 is TGTGCCAGCAGGATAGGACAGGGGGGTTACAATGAGCAGTTCTTC.

This clonotype was observed a handful of times. The likely explanation is a read error, given a far larger clone one base away. The gene calls are TRBV6-5 and TRBJ2-1; TRBD1 aligns across 9 bases. Germline CDR1 reads MNHEY; CDR2 reads SVGAGI. The CDR3 is made up of 15 amino acids. The V and J ends lost 6 bases and 10 bases, in that order; junction bases with no gene match: 13. This CDR3 reads CASRRPGTGSYEQFF. CDR3 nucleotide sequence: TGTGCCAGCAGACGCCCAGGGACAGGGAGCTACGAGCAGTTCTTC.

This clonotype was found many times. The gene calls are TRBV6-2 or TRBV6-3 and TRBJ2-1; TRBD2 matches at 10 bases. CDR3 length equals 17 residues. Germline trimming cut 5 bases from V and 1 base from J; bases unmatched to any gene: 8. In germline, CDR1 is MNHEY, CDR2 SVGEGT. In DNA form, the CDR3 reads TGTGCCAGCAGTCGCAGCGGGGGGGCCTGGTCCTACAATGAGCAGTTCTTC. It codes for CASSRSGGAWSYNEQFF.

There are many counts of this clonotype. This rearrangement joins TRBV19 to TRBJ2-1; D is unclear. The germline V gene encodes CDR1 LNHDA and CDR2 SQIVND (reference sequence). The CDR3 is 13 amino acids. The germline V and J ends were trimmed by 6 bases and 1 base, with 7 bases remaining between them. In DNA, the CDR3 is TGTGCCAGTAGGGATACGTCCTACAATGAGCAGTTCTTC. This sequence encodes CASRDTSYNEQFF.